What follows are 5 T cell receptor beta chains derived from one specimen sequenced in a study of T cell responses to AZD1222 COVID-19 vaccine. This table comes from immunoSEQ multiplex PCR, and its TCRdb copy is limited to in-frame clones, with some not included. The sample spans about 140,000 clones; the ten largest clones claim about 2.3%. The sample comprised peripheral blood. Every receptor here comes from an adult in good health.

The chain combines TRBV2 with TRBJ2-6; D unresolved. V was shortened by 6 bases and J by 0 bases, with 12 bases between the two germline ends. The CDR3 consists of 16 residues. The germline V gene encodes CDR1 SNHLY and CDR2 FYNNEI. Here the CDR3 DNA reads TGTGCCAGCAGGGCCAGCGCCAGCTCTGGGGCCAACGTCCTGACTTTC. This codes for CASRASASSGANVLTF.

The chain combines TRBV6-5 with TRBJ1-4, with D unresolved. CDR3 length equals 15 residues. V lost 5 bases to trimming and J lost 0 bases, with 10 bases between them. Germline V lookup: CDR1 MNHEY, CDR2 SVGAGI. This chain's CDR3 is CASSPNFATNEKLFF. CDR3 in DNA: TGTGCCAGCAGTCCAAACTTTGCAACTAATGAAAAACTGTTTTTT.

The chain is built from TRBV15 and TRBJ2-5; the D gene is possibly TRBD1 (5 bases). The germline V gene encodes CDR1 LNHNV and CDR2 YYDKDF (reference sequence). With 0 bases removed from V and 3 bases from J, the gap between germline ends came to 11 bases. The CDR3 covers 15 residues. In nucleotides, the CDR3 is TGTGCCACCAGCAGAGATCAACAGGAAAAAGAGACCCAGTACTTC. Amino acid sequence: CATSRDQQEKETQYF.

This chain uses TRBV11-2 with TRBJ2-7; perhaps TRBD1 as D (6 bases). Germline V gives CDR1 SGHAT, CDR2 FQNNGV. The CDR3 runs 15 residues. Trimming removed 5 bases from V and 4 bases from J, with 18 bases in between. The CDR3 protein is CASSRGGGRAYEQYF. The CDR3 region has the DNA TGTGCCAGCAGCAGGGGTGGGGGCAGGGCATACGAGCAGTACTTC.

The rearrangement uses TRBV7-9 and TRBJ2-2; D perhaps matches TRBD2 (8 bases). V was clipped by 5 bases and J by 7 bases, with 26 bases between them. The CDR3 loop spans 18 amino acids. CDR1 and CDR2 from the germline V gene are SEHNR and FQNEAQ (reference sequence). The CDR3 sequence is CASSGDRVDSGALGELFF. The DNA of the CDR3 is TGTGCCAGCAGCGGTGACAGGGTGGATAGCGGGGCGCTCGGGGAGCTGTTTTTT.